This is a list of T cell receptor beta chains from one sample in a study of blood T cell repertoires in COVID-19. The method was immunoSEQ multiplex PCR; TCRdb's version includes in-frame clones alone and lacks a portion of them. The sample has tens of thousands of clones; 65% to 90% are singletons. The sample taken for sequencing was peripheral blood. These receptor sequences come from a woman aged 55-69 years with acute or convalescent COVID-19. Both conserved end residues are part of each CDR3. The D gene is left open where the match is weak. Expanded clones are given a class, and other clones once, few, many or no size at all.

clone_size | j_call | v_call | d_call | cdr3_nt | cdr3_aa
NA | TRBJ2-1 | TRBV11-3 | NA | TGTGCCAGCGCTGCTGGGGGGATCTACAATGAGCAGTTCTTC | CASAAGGIYNEQFF
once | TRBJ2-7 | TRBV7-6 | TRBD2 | TGTGCCAGCAGCTTAGGTCCTAGCGGGGGCCAGGCCCTCTACGAGCAGTACTTC | CASSLGPSGGQALYEQYF
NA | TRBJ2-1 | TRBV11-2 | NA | TGTGCCAGCAGCTTAGCTGCGAGCTCCTACAATGAGCAGTTCTTC | CASSLAASSYNEQFF
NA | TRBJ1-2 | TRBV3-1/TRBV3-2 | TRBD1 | TGTGCCAGCAGCCGAACAGGGGGAGCCTATGGCTACACCTTC | CASSRTGGAYGYTF
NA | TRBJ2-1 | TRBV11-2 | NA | TGTGCCAGCAGCTTAGCCCCAATGCGGGGCGAGGTCTTC | CASSLAPMRGEVF
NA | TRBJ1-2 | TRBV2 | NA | TGTGCCAGCCGCGACACTGAGTATGGCTACACCTTC | CASRDTEYGYTF
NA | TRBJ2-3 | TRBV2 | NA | TGTGCCAGCAGTGAACGGTCAGGGGACACAGATACGCAGTATTTT | CASSERSGDTDTQYF
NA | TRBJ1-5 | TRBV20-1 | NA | TGCAGTGCGGCGGGACAGCCCCAGCATTTT | CSAAGQPQHF
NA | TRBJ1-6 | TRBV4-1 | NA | TGCGCCAGCAGCCAGGCGTGGGGGCATAATTCACCCCTCCACTTT | CASSQAWGHNSPLHF
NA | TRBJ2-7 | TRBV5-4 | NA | TGTGCCACCAGGCCGGGGGGCGAGTACGAGCAGTACTTC | CATRPGGEYEQYF
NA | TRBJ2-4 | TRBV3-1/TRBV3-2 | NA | TGTGCCAGCAGACCGACAGGAGTAAACATTCAGTACTTC | CASRPTGVNIQYF
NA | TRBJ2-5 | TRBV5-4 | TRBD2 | TGTGCCAGCAGCTCTCGGACTAGCGGGGTCCAAGAGACCCAGTACTTC | CASSSRTSGVQETQYF
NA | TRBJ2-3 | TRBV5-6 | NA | TGTGCCAGCAGCTTGAGTGCGTTGGATACGCAGTATTTT | CASSLSALDTQYF
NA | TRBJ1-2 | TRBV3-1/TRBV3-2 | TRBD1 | TGTGCCAGCAGCCAAGGGACAGGTTTGTCCTATGGCTACACCTTC | CASSQGTGLSYGYTF
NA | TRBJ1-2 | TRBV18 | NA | TGTGCCAGCTCACCACTTGAGGGATCTTCATTATACGAAGCCCCGTACACCTTC | CASSPLEGSSLYEAPYTF
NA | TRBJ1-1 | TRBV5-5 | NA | TGTGCCAGCAGTCTGTTGGGTGACAACTTGAACACTGAAGCTTTCTTT | CASSLLGDNLNTEAFF